These 28 T cell receptor beta chains were all obtained from the same sample, sequenced in a study of blood T cell repertoires in COVID-19. Using immunoSEQ multiplex PCR, the repertoire was profiled, and TCRdb retains in-frame clones only, with some absent. This table has 250,000 to 300,000 clones, approximately 87% appearing once. The specimen sequenced was peripheral blood. These TCRs come from a woman aged 25-40 years with COVID-19, enrolled during active disease.

This clone was counted a single time. This chain joins TRBV2 and TRBJ1-2, with TRBD1 as a possible D gene (6 bases). Trimming took 6 bases from V and 2 from J, leaving 13 bases between them. Per germline, CDR1 SNHLY and CDR2 FYNNEI. The CDR3 length is 14 residues. Here the CDR3 reads CASRLSTGNYGYTF. The CDR3 nucleotides read TGTGCCAGCAGATTAAGCACAGGGAACTATGGCTACACCTTC.

The chain carries TRBV19 and TRBJ2-4, with 9 bases fitting TRBD2. The junction had 16 bases not matched to a gene; V was cut back by 4 bases and J by 6 bases. Germline V lookup: CDR1 LNHDA, CDR2 SQIVND (reference sequence). This CDR3 has 18 residues. CDR3 nucleotide sequence: TGTGCCAGTAGTAAGGTAGCGGGGGCGCCTCTATCGGGAAACATTCAGTACTTC. It yields the protein CASSKVAGAPLSGNIQYF.

The chain recombines TRBV7-9 with TRBJ1-5, with no clear D. CDR3 length: 14 residues. Trimming stripped 5 bases from V and 0 bases from J, with 8 bases between. Germline-derived CDR1 and CDR2 are SEHNR and FQNEAQ (reference sequence). The CDR3, as DNA: TGTGCCAGCAGCCATACGGTTAGCAATCAGCCCCAGCATTTT. It specifies CASSHTVSNQPQHF.

A few counts support this clone. As DNA, the CDR3 is TGCGCCAGCAGGCAAGGGAGTGGAAACACCATATATTTT. It encodes CASRQGSGNTIYF. The V gene is TRBV5-1, the J gene TRBJ1-3; D gene uncertain. The CDR3 extends over 13 amino acids. Germline loops: CDR1 SGHRS, CDR2 YFSETQ. The V end lost 5 bases, the J end lost 3 bases, and 9 bases lay between the germline ends.

V and J are TRBV7-8 and TRBJ1-5; tentatively, D is TRBD1 (5 bases). The germline V and J ends were trimmed by 2 bases and 4 bases, with 12 bases remaining between them. The CDR3 runs to 15 residues. CDR1 SGHVS and CDR2 FQNEAQ come from the germline V gene. In nucleotides, the CDR3 is TGTGCCAGCAGCTTACTCCGGGGGGGGAATCAGCCCCAGCATTTT. As protein: CASSLLRGGNQPQHF. Based on the CDR3 plus reference TRBV7-8 and TRBJ1-5, the full variable domain is GAGVSQSPRYKVAKRGQDVALRCDPISGHVSLFWYQQALGQGPEFLTYFQNEAQLDKSGLPSDRFFAERPEGSVSTLKIQRTQQEDSAVYLCASSLLRGGNQPQHFGDGTRLSIL.

The chain combines TRBV19 with TRBJ2-2; D is unresolved. This CDR3 comprises 13 residues. Germline CDR1 is LNHDA and CDR2 is SQIVND (reference sequence). V was cut by 4 bases and J by 2 bases, with 5 bases left in between. CDR3 loop: CASSTLNTGELFF. CDR3 nucleotide sequence: TGTGCCAGTAGTACCTTAAACACCGGGGAGCTGTTTTTT. Together with reference TRBV19 and TRBJ2-2, the CDR3 gives the full variable domain: DGGITQSPKYLFRKEGQNVTLSCEQNLNHDAMYWYRQDPGQGLRLIYYSQIVNDFQKGDIAEGYSVSREKKESFPLTVTSAQKNPTAFYLCASSTLNTGELFFGEGSRLTVL.

The chain carries TRBV4-1 and TRBJ2-7; possible D gene TRBD1, 5 bases. The V gene lost 5 bases and the J gene lost 0 bases, with 11 bases spanning the gap. Germline V gene lookup returns CDR1 MGHRA and CDR2 YSYEKL. There are 14 residues in the CDR3. The CDR3 region is CASSEQATSYEQYF. The DNA for the CDR3 is TGCGCCAGCAGCGAACAGGCGACCTCCTACGAGCAGTACTTC.

The J gene is TRBJ2-3, the V gene TRBV7-2; 9 positions agree with TRBD2. Germline-derived CDR1 and CDR2 are SGHTA and FQGNSA. J was trimmed by 4 bases and V by 0 bases; bases with no gene match: 5. The CDR3 has 16 residues. Written as DNA, the CDR3 is TGTGCCAGCAGCTTAGCCCCTTTAGCGGGGGCAGATACGCAGTATTTT. Its protein product is CASSLAPLAGADTQYF.

This sequence joins TRBV19 and TRBJ1-1; TRBD1 matches 8 bases. V dropped 4 bases and J dropped 1; count of bases not matched to a gene: 8. The length of the CDR3 is 16 residues. From germline, CDR1 is LNHDA and CDR2 SQIVND (reference sequence). As DNA, the CDR3 is TGTGCCAGTAGTAAATATTTCAGGGGGCAGAACACTGAAGCTTTCTTT. Encoded protein: CASSKYFRGQNTEAFF. The variable domain in full, completed from reference TRBV19 and TRBJ1-1, reads DGGITQSPKYLFRKEGQNVTLSCEQNLNHDAMYWYRQDPGQGLRLIYYSQIVNDFQKGDIAEGYSVSREKKESFPLTVTSAQKNPTAFYLCASSKYFRGQNTEAFFGQGTRLTVV.

This sequence joins TRBV7-9 and TRBJ2-2; D is perhaps TRBD1 (6 bases). Germline V lookup: CDR1 SEHNR, CDR2 FQNEAQ (reference sequence). V was cut by 5 bases and J by 4 bases, with 11 bases left in between. This CDR3 has 14 amino acids. The CDR3 DNA reads TGTGCCAGCAGCCGGACAGAGAGCACCGGGGAGCTGTTTTTT. This encodes CASSRTESTGELFF.

The chain is built from TRBV6-2 or TRBV6-3 and TRBJ1-2; D is perhaps TRBD1 (5 bases). The CDR3 sequence is 15 residues long. The germline V gene has CDR1 MNHEY and CDR2 SVGEGT. The ends were cut back, 5 bases at V and 3 bases at J, with 16 bases in the middle. The DNA for the CDR3 is TGTGCCAGCAGTCCCACCCCGGGGGGGTACTATGGCTACACCTTC. This codes for CASSPTPGGYYGYTF.

The chain combines TRBV5-4 with TRBJ2-7, with 11 bases lining up with TRBD1. The CDR3 totals 16 residues. The V gene end was trimmed by 4 bases and the J gene end by 0 bases; junction bases not matched to a gene: 6. Per germline, CDR1 SGHNT and CDR2 YYREEE (reference sequence). CDR3: CASSPGQGASSYEQYF. The CDR3 DNA follows: TGTGCCAGCAGCCCAGGACAGGGGGCGAGCTCCTACGAGCAGTACTTC. Complete variable domain (other parts from reference TRBV5-4 and TRBJ2-7): ETGVTQSPTHLIKTRGQQVTLRCSSQSGHNTVSWYQQALGQGPQFIFQYYREEENGRGNFPPRFSGLQFPNYSSELNVNALELDDSALYLCASSPGQGASSYEQYFGPGTRLTVT.

This clone was picked up a small number of times. The J gene is TRBJ1-2, the V gene TRBV5-1; D is uncertain. Germline CDR1 reads SGHRS; CDR2 reads YFSETQ. V lost 5 bases and J lost 1, with 6 bases in between. The CDR3 length is 12 residues. The CDR3 spells CASRSVNYGYTF. In DNA form, the CDR3 reads TGCGCCAGCAGATCCGTTAACTATGGCTACACCTTC.

The genes are TRBV6-5 and TRBJ1-1; D ambiguous. Trimming removed 10 bases at V and 2 bases at J, with 8 bases between. Germline CDR1 MNHEY, CDR2 SVGAGI. The CDR3 has 11 amino acids. The CDR3 DNA sequence: TGTGCCACAACGGGTAACACTGAAGCTTTCTTT. It encodes CATTGNTEAFF.

This clone has a count of ten or more. The chain recombines TRBV30 with TRBJ1-5; possible D gene TRBD1, 6 bases. V lost 0 bases, J lost 5 bases, and 8 bases lay in between. Germline V gives CDR1 GTSNPN, CDR2 SVGIG (reference sequence). This CDR3 comprises 13 residues. CDR3 protein: CAWSVQGHQPQHF. The CDR3 DNA reads TGTGCCTGGAGTGTACAGGGTCATCAGCCCCAGCATTTT.

V gene TRBV7-2 combines with J gene TRBJ1-2; 7 nucleotides match TRBD1. Trimming took 2 bases from V and 8 from J; bases not matched to a gene: 11. Germline CDR1 reads SGHTA; CDR2 reads FQGNSA. The CDR3 totals 15 residues. CDR3 bases: TGTGCCAGCAGCTTATTAGGGGGCGGGCATGAGGGCTACACCTTC. As protein: CASSLLGGGHEGYTF.

This clone was seen more than once but under ten times. This chain joins TRBV2 and TRBJ2-1, with 8 bases that match TRBD1. There are 16 residues in the CDR3. CDR1 is SNHLY, CDR2 FYNNEI, per germline. The J segment lost 7 bases and the V segment lost 3 bases, leaving 11 bases of the junction unmatched. The CDR3 nucleotides read TGTGCCAGCAGTGATCCGGCAGGGGGCCCGAGGAATGAGCAGTTCTTC. Translation gives CASSDPAGGPRNEQFF.

The J gene is TRBJ2-2, the V gene TRBV30, with TRBD1 matching over 7 bases. Germline V lookup: CDR1 GTSNPN, CDR2 SVGIG (reference sequence). The CDR3 has 14 amino acids. V was clipped by 1 base and J by 4 bases; unmatched bases: 3. The CDR3 loop is CAWSGQGSTGELFF. CDR3 sequence (DNA): TGTGCCTGGAGTGGACAGGGTAGCACCGGGGAGCTGTTTTTT.

The chain has TRBV12-2 and TRBJ1-1; TRBD1, as called in the table, went unchecked against the DNA. TRBV12-2 is recorded as a pseudogene. There are 16 residues in the CDR3. CDR3 DNA sequence: TGTGCAAGTCGCCACACACACGGGACAGATAACACTGAAGCTTTCTTT. Translating it yields CASRHTHGTDNTEAFF.

This rearrangement joins TRBV5-1 to TRBJ1-2; 8 bases are shared with TRBD1. J gave up 4 bases and V 2 bases, and 4 bases lay outside the gene matches. The CDR3 totals 14 residues. CDR1 is SGHRS, CDR2 YFSETQ, per germline. CDR3 sequence (DNA): TGCGCCAGCAGCTTTACCGGGACAGGCTATGGCTACACCTTC. Its protein is CASSFTGTGYGYTF.

The V gene is TRBV6-5, the J gene TRBJ2-7; D may be TRBD2 (5 bases). V was clipped by 0 bases and J by 3 bases, with 12 bases between them. Per the germline V gene, CDR1 is MNHEY and CDR2 is SVGAGI. The CDR3 runs to 15 residues. The CDR3 protein is CASSYSIGGGYEQYF. The CDR3 DNA follows: TGTGCCAGCAGTTACTCGATCGGAGGCGGCTACGAGCAGTACTTC.

The chain has TRBV9 and TRBJ1-2, with D unclear. In germline, CDR1 is SGDLS, CDR2 YYNGEE. V gave up 0 bases and J gave up 2 bases, with 5 bases separating them. The CDR3 consists of 13 residues. CDR3 sequence (DNA): TGTGCCAGCAGCGTAGAGAGAAACTATGGCTACACCTTC. It specifies CASSVERNYGYTF. Looking up the rest from reference TRBV9 and TRBJ1-2 gives the full variable domain: DSGVTQTPKHLITATGQRVTLRCSPRSGDLSVYWYQQSLDQGLQFLIQYYNGEERAKGNILERFSAQQFPDLHSELNLSSLELGDSALYFCASSVERNYGYTFGSGTRLTVV.

The V call is TRBV28, the J call TRBJ2-1; 11 bases align to TRBD2. There are 14 residues in the CDR3. Germline assignment: CDR1 MDHEN and CDR2 SYDVKM. The V gene end was trimmed by 4 bases and the J gene end by 5 bases; junction bases not matched to a gene: 1. The DNA of the CDR3 is TGTGCCAGCAGTTCGGGACTAGCGGACAATGAGCAGTTCTTC. Its protein is CASSSGLADNEQFF.

V usage is TRBV6-5 and J usage is TRBJ1-4, with 7 bases matching TRBD1. The CDR3 length is 14 residues. The V gene's germline CDR1 is MNHEY and CDR2 SVGAGI. Trimming took 5 bases from V and 8 from J; bases not matched to a gene: 8. CDR3 coding DNA: TGTGCCAGCAGTCCAGACAGGGATGGGGAAAAACTGTTTTTT. Its translation is CASSPDRDGEKLFF.

This clone has only one observation. V and J are TRBV12-5 and TRBJ2-6; 7 nucleotides align to TRBD1. The V segment lost 5 bases and the J segment 2 bases; nucleotides outside the gene matches: 12. Germline CDR1 is LGHNT and CDR2 is FRNRAP. This CDR3 is 18 amino acids long. The CDR3 reads CASGLGRRGLTGANVLTF. The DNA for the CDR3 is TGTGCTAGTGGTCTAGGACGCAGGGGGTTAACTGGGGCCAACGTCCTGACTTTC. Full variable domain (rest looked up from reference TRBV12-5 and TRBJ2-6): DARVTQTPRHKVTEMGQEVTMRCQPILGHNTVFWYRQTMMQGLELLAYFRNRAPLDDSGMPKDRFSAEMPDATLATLKIQPSEPRDSAVYFCASGLGRRGLTGANVLTFGAGSRLTVL.

The CDR3 DNA follows: TGTGCCAGCAGTCCTGCCTTGGGGGGGGAGACCGGGGAGCTGTTTTTT. The encoded protein is CASSPALGGETGELFF. The V and J genes are TRBV7-2 and TRBJ2-2; 7 positions agree with TRBD2. The J segment lost 5 bases and the V segment lost 6 bases, leaving 12 bases of the junction unmatched. Germline V gives CDR1 SGHTA, CDR2 FQGNSA. The CDR3 is made up of 16 amino acids. The variable domain in full, completed from reference TRBV7-2 and TRBJ2-2, reads GAGVSQSPSNKVTEKGKDVELRCDPISGHTALYWYRQSLGQGLEFLIYFQGNSAPDKSGLPSDRFSAERTGGSVSTLTIQRTQQEDSAVYLCASSPALGGETGELFFGEGSRLTVL.

The rearrangement uses TRBV19 and TRBJ2-7; tentative D call: TRBD1 (6 bases). The CDR3 is 13 amino acids. The V and J ends lost 1 base and 2 bases respectively, with 6 bases between them. The germline V gene has CDR1 LNHDA and CDR2 SQIVND (reference sequence). CDR3 DNA: TGTGCCAGTAGTATAGGGACAGCCTACGAGCAGTACTTC. Protein product: CASSIGTAYEQYF.

CDR3 DNA sequence: TGTGCCTGGAGTGTACAAACAGGGTCATCGAGGCAGTTCTTC. It specifies CAWSVQTGSSRQFF. The J gene is TRBJ2-1, the V gene TRBV30; a weak D match, TRBD1 (6 bases). Germline CDR1 GTSNPN, CDR2 SVGIG (reference sequence). The V end lost 0 bases, the J end lost 12 bases, and 18 bases lay between the germline ends. CDR3 length: 14 residues.